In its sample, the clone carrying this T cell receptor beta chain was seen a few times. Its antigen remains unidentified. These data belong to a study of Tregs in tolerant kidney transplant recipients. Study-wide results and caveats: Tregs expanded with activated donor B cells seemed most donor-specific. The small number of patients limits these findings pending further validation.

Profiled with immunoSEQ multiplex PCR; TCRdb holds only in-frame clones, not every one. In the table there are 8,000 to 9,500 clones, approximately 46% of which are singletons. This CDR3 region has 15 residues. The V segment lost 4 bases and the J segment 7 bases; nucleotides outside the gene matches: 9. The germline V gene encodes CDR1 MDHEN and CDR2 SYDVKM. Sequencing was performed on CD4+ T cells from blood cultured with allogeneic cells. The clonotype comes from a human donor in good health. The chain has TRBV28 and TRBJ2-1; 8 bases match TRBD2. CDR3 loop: CASSSSGLASNEQFF. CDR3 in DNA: TGTGCCAGCAGTTCCTCTGGACTAGCAAGTAATGAGCAGTTCTTC.